A selection of T cell receptor beta chains follows, all from one sample in a study of resident and recirculating memory T cells in vitiligo. Assay: immunoSEQ multiplex PCR; the TCRdb copy retains only in-frame clones and omits some. The sample gives 55,000 to 75,000 clones, roughly 92% of which show up once; 4% to 5.5% is in the top ten. The sample taken for sequencing was blood. These receptors all stem from a male donor with vitiligo. CDR3s include the opening cysteine and the closing phenylalanine or tryptophan.

>TRBV5-4|TRBJ2-5
CASSLAGMETQYF
>TRBV5-4|TRBJ2-1
CASSTSGDGEQFF
>TRBV5-1|TRBJ2-1
CASSLGDFPSYNEQFF
>TRBV5-4|TRBJ1-1
CASSTSMGQGGTEAFF
>TRBV7-6|TRBJ1-1
CASSLGPTKGATEAFF
>TRBV6-1|TRBJ2-3
CASSTRDRGLDTQYF
>TRBV7-2|TRBJ1-5
CASSSGTGLGQPQHF
>TRBV18|TRBJ1-3
CASSPEQGGSGNTIYF
>TRBV27|TRBJ2-7
CASSRTPSYEQYF
>TRBV7-8|TRBJ1-3
CASSFRGVSGNTIYF
>TRBV30|TRBJ2-5
CAWAPGGPQETQYF
>TRBV13|TRBJ2-1
CASSLGPGGAYNEQFF
>TRBV9|TRBJ1-2
CASSPGGQTTNYGYTF
>TRBV5-1|TRBJ1-2
CASSLDEGPYGYTF
>TRBV19|TRBJ1-1
CASSRDVGQGMETEAFF
>TRBV29-1|TRBJ1-1
CSVSTPGTAGAEAFF
>TRBV18|TRBJ1-1
CASSPHPQGRAEAFF
>TRBV7-9|TRBJ1-5
CASSLGQDQPQHF
>TRBV7-3|TRBJ2-4
CASSLTGTGRWNIQYF
>TRBV6-5|TRBJ2-1
CASSYQQKNNEQFF
>TRBV7-3|TRBJ1-1
CASSPGGLTEAFF
>TRBV28|TRBJ1-3
CASRASTGAAGNTIYF
>TRBV5-1|TRBJ1-1
CASSWGTGVNTEAFF
>TRBV28|TRBJ2-3
CASSLYLGAGSDTQYF